The next 14 T cell receptor beta chains were all read from a single sample in a study of PD-1 blockade in classical Hodgkin lymphoma. Libraries were prepared by immunoSEQ multiplex PCR; TCRdb keeps only in-frame clonotypes and omits some of them. Of roughly 30,000 clones listed, 70% are singletons. Relapse after autologous stem cell transplantation occurred in every patient, and brentuximab vedotin exposure varied. The sequencing here drew on peripheral blood mononuclear cells (PBMCs), taken before the second cycle of nivolumab. Receptors originate from a human donor with classical Hodgkin lymphoma.

A remark on this clone: Possible read error: a much larger clone is one base away. The genes are TRBV2 and TRBJ2-5; D uncertain. This CDR3 contains 13 residues. Germline-derived CDR1 and CDR2 are SNHLY and FYNNEI. V shed 9 bases and J shed 1 base, with 12 bases lying between them. CDR3 coding DNA: TGTGCCAGTTCATCCAGCGCCCAAGAGACCCAGTACTTC. Encoded protein: CASSSSAQETQYF. Full variable domain (outside the CDR3, taken from reference TRBV2 and TRBJ2-5): EPEVTQTPSHQVTQMGQEVILRCVPISNHLYFYWYRQILGQKVEFLVSFYNNEISEKSEIFDDQFSVERPDGSNFTLKIRSTKLEDSAMYFCASSSSAQETQYFGPGTRLLVL.

The chain links TRBV5-8 to TRBJ2-7; D is unclear. This CDR3 region has 13 residues. Trimming cost V 0 bases and J 4 bases, with 8 bases left between them. The germline V gene has CDR1 SGHTS and CDR2 YDEGEE. CDR3 nucleotides: TGTGCCAGCAGCTTGGCAGGAACTTACGAGCAGTACGTC. It translates to CASSLAGTYEQYV.

With respect to this clone: Other DNA sequences in the sample encode the same CDR3. The chain has TRBV18 and TRBJ2-5, with D unresolved. The ends were cut back, 3 bases at V and 5 bases at J, with 4 bases in the middle. In germline, CDR1 is KGHSH, CDR2 LQKENI. CDR3 length equals 11 residues. For the CDR3, the DNA is TGTGCCAGCTCACCGGGCGAGACCCAGTACTTC. Translated, it gives CASSPGETQYF.

The chain carries TRBV19 and TRBJ1-4; D is uncertain. Deletions cut 3 bases from V and 7 bases from J, with 9 bases between. Germline lookup yields CDR1 LNHDA and CDR2 SQIVND (reference sequence). CDR3 length: 13 residues. The CDR3 coding sequence is TGTGCCAGTAGTATCAATCGGGCTGAAAAACTGTTTTTT. It encodes CASSINRAEKLFF. Full variable domain (missing parts from reference TRBV19 and TRBJ1-4): DGGITQSPKYLFRKEGQNVTLSCEQNLNHDAMYWYRQDPGQGLRLIYYSQIVNDFQKGDIAEGYSVSREKKESFPLTVTSAQKNPTAFYLCASSINRAEKLFFGSGTQLSVL.

The chain has TRBV19 and TRBJ1-6; D call uncertain. The CDR3 has 14 residues. Per the germline V gene, CDR1 is LNHDA and CDR2 is SQIVND (reference sequence). V shed 3 bases and J shed 7 bases, with 10 bases lying between them. The CDR3 here is CASSMRLTNSPLHF. CDR3 nucleotide sequence: TGTGCCAGTAGTATGAGGCTTACGAATTCACCCCTCCACTTT.

In this sample, this clone turned up once. The genes are TRBV2 and TRBJ2-3; D could derive from TRBD1 or TRBD2 (5 bases each). CDR1 and CDR2 from the germline V gene are SNHLY and FYNNEI. This CDR3 is built from 13 residues. Trimming pared 0 bases from V and 11 bases from J, leaving 12 bases between. CDR3 in amino acids: CASSEAGVLGQYF. As DNA, the CDR3 is TGTGCCAGCAGTGAAGCGGGGGTCCTAGGGCAGTATTTT.

With respect to this clone: Other DNA sequences in the sample encode the same CDR3. This chain uses TRBV9 with TRBJ1-3; D is unresolved. The CDR3 runs 14 residues. V shed 2 bases and J shed 0 bases, with 6 bases lying between them. The germline gives CDR1 SGDLS, CDR2 YYNGEE. CDR3 sequence (DNA): TGTGCCAGCAGCGTGGGGAGCTCTGGAAACACCATATATTTT. Its protein product is CASSVGSSGNTIYF. Full variable domain (outside the CDR3, taken from reference TRBV9 and TRBJ1-3): DSGVTQTPKHLITATGQRVTLRCSPRSGDLSVYWYQQSLDQGLQFLIQYYNGEERAKGNILERFSAQQFPDLHSELNLSSLELGDSALYFCASSVGSSGNTIYFGEGSWLTVV.

This chain uses TRBV6-5 with TRBJ2-4; 8 bases line up with TRBD2. The V gene end was trimmed by 4 bases and the J gene end by 7 bases; junction bases not matched to a gene: 9. In germline, CDR1 is MNHEY, CDR2 SVGAGI. The CDR3 sequence is 15 residues long. CDR3 sequence reads: CASSFSPGLGNIQYF. CDR3 in DNA: TGTGCCAGCAGTTTTTCTCCGGGACTAGGGAACATTCAGTACTTC.

This clone is a singleton in its sample. The chain employs TRBV6-1 and TRBJ2-5, with D perhaps TRBD1 or TRBD2 (6 bases each). The CDR3 is made up of 11 amino acids. Germline-derived CDR1 and CDR2 are MNHNS and SASEGT. Trimming left V 8 bases short and J 5 bases short, with 9 bases between. The CDR3: CASGGGETQYF. DNA of the CDR3: TGTGCCAGCGGAGGGGGGGAGACCCAGTACTTC.

By sample share, this clone is medium-sized (0.01 to 0.1%). The V and J genes are TRBV19 and TRBJ1-2; D call uncertain. The CDR3 is 13 residues long. The germline V gene has CDR1 LNHDA and CDR2 SQIVND (reference sequence). V gave up 5 bases and J gave up 5 bases, with 12 bases separating them. CDR3 amino acids: CASSFGQNYGYTF. The DNA of the CDR3 is TGTGCCAGTAGTTTTGGGCAGAATTATGGCTACACCTTC. The variable domain in full, completed from reference TRBV19 and TRBJ1-2, reads DGGITQSPKYLFRKEGQNVTLSCEQNLNHDAMYWYRQDPGQGLRLIYYSQIVNDFQKGDIAEGYSVSREKKESFPLTVTSAQKNPTAFYLCASSFGQNYGYTFGSGTRLTVV.

The V gene is TRBV10-2, the J gene TRBJ2-1; 11 bases fit TRBD2. The trim removed 6 bases at V and 9 bases at J, leaving 10 bases unmatched. In germline, CDR1 is WSHSY, CDR2 SAAADI. The length of the CDR3 is 15 residues. In DNA form, the CDR3 reads TGCGCCAGCAGAGATAGCGGGAGGGGGTACGGTGAGCAGTTCTTC. Translating gives CASRDSGRGYGEQFF.

The gene calls are TRBV27 and TRBJ2-7; tentatively, D is TRBD2 (6 bases). Germline V lookup: CDR1 MNHEY, CDR2 SMNVEV (reference sequence). V lost 3 bases, J lost 3 bases, and 12 bases lay in between. The CDR3 runs 14 residues. The CDR3 nucleotides are TGTGCCAGCAGTTTGCTGGGGGAGGACTACGAGCAGTACTTC. This codes for CASSLLGEDYEQYF.

This clone appeared many times. The rearrangement links TRBV27 to TRBJ1-6; tentative D call: TRBD1 (5 bases). Trimming stripped 5 bases from V and 6 bases from J, with 14 bases between. CDR1 is MNHEY and CDR2 is SMNVEV in the germline V gene (reference sequence). The CDR3 loop spans 15 amino acids. DNA for the CDR3: TGTGCCAGCAGTCCCCTGGGGGGGGGTAATTCACCCCTCCACTTT. This sequence encodes CASSPLGGGNSPLHF.

This chain connects TRBV19 to TRBJ2-1; D is undetermined. Germline assignment: CDR1 LNHDA and CDR2 SQIVND (reference sequence). The CDR3 has 14 residues. The V end lost 0 bases, the J end lost 2 bases, and 5 bases lay between the germline ends. DNA of the CDR3: TGTGCCAGTAGTATAGACAGGCCCTACAATGAGCAGTTCTTC. This encodes CASSIDRPYNEQFF.